These 19 T cell receptor beta chains share one sample of origin, sequenced in a study of blood T cell repertoires in COVID-19. Clones were sequenced by immunoSEQ multiplex PCR, and TCRdb holds only the in-frame ones, with some missing. The repertoire holds under 200,000 clones, with 86% as singletons. The source material was peripheral blood. These receptors all stem from a man between 60 and 75 years old with acute or convalescent COVID-19.

J is TRBJ1-2 and V is TRBV18, with TRBD1 matching over 7 bases. J lost 7 bases, V lost 3 bases, and 11 bases had no gene match. Germline-derived CDR1 and CDR2 are KGHSH and LQKENI. CDR3 length equals 15 residues. CDR3 in amino acids: CASSPGQLRVIGYTF. The CDR3 DNA reads as TGTGCCAGCTCACCGGGACAGCTGAGGGTAATTGGCTACACCTTC.

This clone was detected once. CDR3 protein: CAWRTPGGTEAFF. The CDR3 coding sequence is TGTGCCTGGAGAACCCCGGGGGGCACTGAAGCTTTCTTT. The V and J genes are TRBV30 and TRBJ1-1; possibly TRBD1 for D (5 bases). CDR3 length equals 13 residues. V lost 3 bases and J 4 bases, leaving 12 bases between the germline ends. Germline lookup yields CDR1 GTSNPN and CDR2 SVGIG (reference sequence).

The chain combines TRBV27 with TRBJ2-1; 8 bases fit TRBD1. CDR3 size: 16 residues. Trimming removed 5 bases from V and 4 bases from J; junction bases left unmatched: 10. The germline V gene has CDR1 MNHEY and CDR2 SMNVEV (reference sequence). CDR3 coding DNA: TGTGCCAGCAGTCTAGGGACAGGTATTACATACAATGAGCAGTTCTTC. It encodes CASSLGTGITYNEQFF.

The V and J genes are TRBV2 and TRBJ2-3; 9 bases line up with TRBD2. The CDR3 runs to 16 residues. With V trimmed by 4 bases and J by 3 bases, 8 bases remained unmatched. Germline lookup yields CDR1 SNHLY and CDR2 FYNNEI. The CDR3 region has the DNA TGTGCCAGCAGTGTAGGACTAGCGCTTAGGACAGATACGCAGTATTTT. Encoded protein: CASSVGLALRTDTQYF.

CDR3 amino acids: CASSWDRELYEQYF. The CDR3 bases are TGTGCCAGCAGTTGGGACAGGGAGCTCTACGAGCAGTACTTC. This chain links TRBV27 with TRBJ2-7, with 9 bases fitting TRBD1. The CDR3 runs to 14 residues. V shed 4 bases, J shed 3 bases, and the junction held 4 bases outside the gene matches. CDR1 and CDR2 (germline): MNHEY, SMNVEV (reference sequence).

This chain connects TRBV5-5 to TRBJ2-2; TRBD1 aligns across 10 bases. CDR3 length: 15 residues. With 5 bases clipped from V and 5 bases from J, the junction kept 6 bases outside the gene matches. Germline lookup yields CDR1 SGHKS and CDR2 YYEKEE (reference sequence). The chain's CDR3 is CASRWGQGSTGELFF. The CDR3 DNA is TGTGCCAGCAGATGGGGACAGGGGAGTACCGGGGAGCTGTTTTTT.

V and J are TRBV12-3 or TRBV12-4 and TRBJ1-1; D remains unclear. V was pared by 4 bases and J by 4 bases, with 10 bases between. This CDR3 contains 13 residues. This CDR3 reads CASSSLEGTEAFF. The CDR3 coding sequence is TGTGCCAGCAGTTCCCTCGAGGGCACTGAAGCTTTCTTT.

The CDR3 DNA follows: TGTGCCAGCAGCCGACTTTCCTACGAGCAGTACTTC. This translates into CASSRLSYEQYF. The V call is TRBV11-3, the J call TRBJ2-7, with D hard to call. This CDR3 is built from 12 residues. Trimming took 5 bases from V and 1 from J, leaving 6 bases between them. CDR1 is SGHNT, CDR2 YENEEA, per germline.

This clone was seen just once. This sequence joins TRBV3-1 (or the pseudogene TRBV3-2) and TRBJ2-2, with 10 bases that match TRBD1. Unmatched junction bases numbered 5, after V lost 3 bases and J lost 7 bases. Germline CDR1 reads LGHDT; CDR2 reads YNNKEL (reference sequence). This CDR3 contains 15 residues. The CDR3 here is CASSQGTGAVGELFF. The CDR3 coding sequence is TGTGCCAGCAGCCAGGGGACAGGGGCGGTCGGGGAGCTGTTTTTT.

This clone has only one observation. The chain uses TRBV29-1 and TRBJ2-5; 9 positions match TRBD2. The CDR3 has 14 amino acids. Germline V gives CDR1 SQVTM, CDR2 ANQGSEA. With 6 bases clipped from V and 5 bases from J, the junction kept 10 bases outside the gene matches. CDR3 amino acids: CSVKRGRAGETQYF. The CDR3 bases are TGCAGCGTGAAGCGCGGGAGGGCCGGGGAGACCCAGTACTTC.

This clone has more than one count but fewer than ten. The CDR3, as DNA: TGCGCCAGCAGTGAGCAAGGCGGGACGGCCGACTCTGGAAACACCATATATTTT. As protein: CASSEQGGTADSGNTIYF. The J gene is TRBJ1-3, the V gene TRBV10-1, with D possibly TRBD1 on 5 matching bases. V lost 2 bases to trimming and J lost 0 bases, with 17 bases between them. Looked up from germline, CDR1 is WNHNN and CDR2 is SYGVQD (reference sequence). This CDR3 contains 18 residues.

The genes are TRBV15 and TRBJ1-4; the match to TRBD1 covers 7 bases. This CDR3 region has 15 residues. J lost 7 bases, V lost 5 bases, and 10 bases had no gene match. Germline V gene sequence: CDR1 LNHNV, CDR2 YYDKDF (reference sequence). The CDR3 DNA sequence: TGTGCCACCAGCCGTACCGGGACAGTACGTGAAAAACTGTTTTTT. Translated, it gives CATSRTGTVREKLFF.

This chain connects TRBV23-1 to TRBJ2-7; possible D gene TRBD1, 6 bases. TRBV23-1 is an ORF for which the function is uncertain. With 10 bases removed from V and 2 bases from J, the gap between germline ends came to 21 bases. This CDR3 has 15 amino acids. The DNA for the CDR3 is TGCGCCATCGCGCTATGGGGCAGGGGACCCTACGAGCAGTACTTC. Its translation is CAIALWGRGPYEQYF.

The CDR3 bases are TGCGCCAGCAGTGAGTCGAGGAACATTCAGTACTTC. Protein: CASSESRNIQYF. The gene calls are TRBV10-2 and TRBJ2-4; no reliable D call. CDR1 and CDR2 from the germline V gene are WSHSY and SAAADI. Between the trimmed V and J ends, which lost 0 bases and 7 bases, there was a span of 4 bases. The CDR3 contains 12 residues.

This clone was seen more than once but under ten times. The chain links TRBV7-9 to TRBJ2-1; maybe TRBD1 (6 bases). From germline, CDR1 is SEHNR and CDR2 FQNEAQ (reference sequence). The CDR3 loop spans 19 amino acids. V was clipped by 3 bases and J by 8 bases, with 29 bases between them. The CDR3 DNA reads as TGTGCCAGCAGCTTTGTCCCGGTGTACCGGACAGTTTACAATGATGAGCAGTTCTTC. Protein product: CASSFVPVYRTVYNDEQFF.

The chain is built from TRBV10-2 and TRBJ1-5, with no clear D. The CDR3 covers 14 residues. Looked up from germline, CDR1 is WSHSY and CDR2 is SAAADI. V was trimmed by 2 bases and J by 7 bases, leaving 12 bases between them. CDR3 sequence: CASSESARGQPQHF. CDR3 DNA sequence: TGCGCCAGCAGTGAGAGCGCCCGTGGGCAGCCCCAGCATTTT.

This sequence joins TRBV2 and TRBJ1-4; D gene ambiguous. Trimming shortened V by 5 bases and J by 6 bases, and 13 bases separated the two germline ends. The germline V gene has CDR1 SNHLY and CDR2 FYNNEI. The CDR3 is 14 residues long. CDR3 sequence: CASSILYPHEKLFF. CDR3 nucleotides: TGTGCCAGCAGTATACTTTACCCGCATGAAAAACTGTTTTTT.

This clone was observed once. CDR3 in DNA: TGTGCCAGCGGAGCCGCACAGGTCGGCTACGAGCAGTACTTC. Translating it yields CASGAAQVGYEQYF. The rearrangement uses TRBV25-1 and TRBJ2-7, with D possibly TRBD1 on 5 matching bases. Germline values: CDR1 MGHDK, CDR2 SYGVNS. The length of the CDR3 is 14 residues. V dropped 8 bases and J dropped 3 bases, with 17 bases sitting between them.

The V gene is TRBV13, the J gene TRBJ2-2; D ambiguous. Trimming removed 3 bases at V and 6 bases at J, with 5 bases between. The CDR3 runs to 12 residues. CDR1 PRHDT and CDR2 FYEKMQ come from the germline V gene (reference sequence). In DNA form, the CDR3 reads TGTGCCAGCAGCTTTGGGCCCGGGGAGCTGTTTTTT. It codes for CASSFGPGELFF.